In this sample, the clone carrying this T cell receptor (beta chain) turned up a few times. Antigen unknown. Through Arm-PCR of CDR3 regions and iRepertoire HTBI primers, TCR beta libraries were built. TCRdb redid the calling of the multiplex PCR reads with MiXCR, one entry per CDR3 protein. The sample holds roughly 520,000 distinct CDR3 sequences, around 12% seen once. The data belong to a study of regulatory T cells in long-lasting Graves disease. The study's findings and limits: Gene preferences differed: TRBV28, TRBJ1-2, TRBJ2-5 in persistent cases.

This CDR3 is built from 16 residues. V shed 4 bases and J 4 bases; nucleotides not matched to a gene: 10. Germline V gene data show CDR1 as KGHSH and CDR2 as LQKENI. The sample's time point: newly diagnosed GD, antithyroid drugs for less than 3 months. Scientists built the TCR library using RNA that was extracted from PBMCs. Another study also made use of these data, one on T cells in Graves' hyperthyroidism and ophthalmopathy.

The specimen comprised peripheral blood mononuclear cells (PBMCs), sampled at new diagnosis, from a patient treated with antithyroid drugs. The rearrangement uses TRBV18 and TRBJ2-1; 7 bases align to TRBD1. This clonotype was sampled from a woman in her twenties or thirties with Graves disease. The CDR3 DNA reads TGTGCCAGCTCACAATACGGACAGGAACCTTACAATGAGCAGTTCTTC. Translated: CASSQYGQEPYNEQFF.